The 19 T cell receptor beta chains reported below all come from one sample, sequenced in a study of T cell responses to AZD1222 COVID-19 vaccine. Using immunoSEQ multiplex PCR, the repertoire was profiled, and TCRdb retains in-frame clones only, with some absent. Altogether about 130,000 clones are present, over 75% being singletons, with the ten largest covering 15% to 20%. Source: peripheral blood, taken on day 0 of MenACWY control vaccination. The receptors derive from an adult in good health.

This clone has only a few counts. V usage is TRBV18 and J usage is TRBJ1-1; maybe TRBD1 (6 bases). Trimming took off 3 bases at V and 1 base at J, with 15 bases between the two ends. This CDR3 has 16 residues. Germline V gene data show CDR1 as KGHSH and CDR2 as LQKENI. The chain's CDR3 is CASSPDSAGGNTEAFF. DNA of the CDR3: TGTGCCAGCTCACCGGACAGTGCCGGGGGGAACACTGAAGCTTTCTTT.

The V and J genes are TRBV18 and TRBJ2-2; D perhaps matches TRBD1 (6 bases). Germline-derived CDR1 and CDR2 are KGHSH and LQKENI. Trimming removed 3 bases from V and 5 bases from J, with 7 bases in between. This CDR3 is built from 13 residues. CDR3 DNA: TGTGCCAGCTCACCGCAGGGGACCGGGGAGCTGTTTTTT. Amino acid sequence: CASSPQGTGELFF.

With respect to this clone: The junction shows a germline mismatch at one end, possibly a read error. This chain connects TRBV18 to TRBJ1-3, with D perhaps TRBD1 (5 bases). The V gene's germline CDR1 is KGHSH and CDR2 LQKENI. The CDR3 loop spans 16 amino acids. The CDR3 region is CASSPQGPTTGNTIYF. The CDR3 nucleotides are TGTGCCAGCTCTCCTCAGGGACCCACTACTGGGAACACCATATATTTT.

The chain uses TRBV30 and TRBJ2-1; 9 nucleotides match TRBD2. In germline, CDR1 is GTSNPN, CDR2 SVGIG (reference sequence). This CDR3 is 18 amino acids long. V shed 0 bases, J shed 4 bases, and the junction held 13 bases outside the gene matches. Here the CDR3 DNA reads TGTGCCTGGAGTGTACTCTCCGGCCTAGCGGGATTGTACAATGAGCAGTTCTTC. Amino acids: CAWSVLSGLAGLYNEQFF.

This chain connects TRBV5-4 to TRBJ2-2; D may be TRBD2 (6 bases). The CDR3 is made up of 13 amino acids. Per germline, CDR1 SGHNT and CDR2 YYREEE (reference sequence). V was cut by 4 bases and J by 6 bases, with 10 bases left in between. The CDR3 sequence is CASSQAGPGELFF. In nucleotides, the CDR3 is TGTGCCAGCAGCCAGGCGGGGCCCGGGGAGCTGTTTTTT.

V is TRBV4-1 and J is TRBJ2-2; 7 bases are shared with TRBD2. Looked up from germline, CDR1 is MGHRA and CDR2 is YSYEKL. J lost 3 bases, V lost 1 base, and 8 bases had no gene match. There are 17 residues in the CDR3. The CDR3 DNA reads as TGCGCCAGCAGCCAAGGGCGGGAGAGGTCGTACACCGGGGAGCTGTTTTTT. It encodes CASSQGRERSYTGELFF.

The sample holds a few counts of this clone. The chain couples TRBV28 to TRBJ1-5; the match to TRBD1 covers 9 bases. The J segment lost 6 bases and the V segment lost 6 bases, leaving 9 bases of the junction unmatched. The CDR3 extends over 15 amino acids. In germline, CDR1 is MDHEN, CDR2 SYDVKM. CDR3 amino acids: CASRIGTGKVQPQHF. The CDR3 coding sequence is TGTGCCAGCAGGATTGGGACAGGGAAAGTTCAGCCCCAGCATTTT. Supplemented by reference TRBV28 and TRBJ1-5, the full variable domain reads DVKVTQSSRYLVKRTGEKVFLECVQDMDHENMFWYRQDPGLGLRLIYFSYDVKMKEKGDIPEGYSVSREKKERFSLILESASTNQTSMYLCASRIGTGKVQPQHFGDGTRLSIL.

CDR3 bases: TGTGCCAGCAGTCTAACAGGGGGCGGAGGCTACACCTTC. Translating it yields CASSLTGGGGYTF. The chain uses TRBV14 and TRBJ1-2; 9 bases align to TRBD1. J gave up 8 bases and V 6 bases, and 7 bases lay outside the gene matches. This CDR3 has 13 residues. Germline V gives CDR1 SGHDN, CDR2 FVKESK.

The CDR3 DNA reads as TGTGCCAGCAGTCATGATAGACAGGGGAAGGATGGCTACACCTTC. Translated, it gives CASSHDRQGKDGYTF. The chain carries TRBV6-5 and TRBJ1-2; TRBD1 matches 8 bases. Unmatched junction bases numbered 11, after V lost 5 bases and J lost 6 bases. Germline loops: CDR1 MNHEY, CDR2 SVGAGI. This CDR3 spans 15 amino acids.

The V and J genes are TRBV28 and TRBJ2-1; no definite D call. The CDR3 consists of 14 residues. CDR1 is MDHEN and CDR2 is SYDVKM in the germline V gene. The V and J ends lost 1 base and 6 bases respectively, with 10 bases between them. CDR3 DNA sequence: TGTGCCAGCAGTTTATACCCCTCCAGCAATGAGCAGTTCTTC. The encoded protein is CASSLYPSSNEQFF.

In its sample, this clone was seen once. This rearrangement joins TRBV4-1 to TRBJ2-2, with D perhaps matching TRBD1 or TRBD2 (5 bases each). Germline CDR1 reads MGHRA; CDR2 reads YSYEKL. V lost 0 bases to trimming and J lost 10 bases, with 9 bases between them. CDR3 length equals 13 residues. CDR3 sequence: CASSQDGGSELFF. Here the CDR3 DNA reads TGCGCCAGCAGCCAAGATGGGGGTTCGGAGCTGTTTTTT.

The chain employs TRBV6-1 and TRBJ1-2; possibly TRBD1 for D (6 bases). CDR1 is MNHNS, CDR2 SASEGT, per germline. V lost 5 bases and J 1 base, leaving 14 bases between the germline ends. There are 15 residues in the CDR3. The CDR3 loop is CASSSFRGYNYGYTF. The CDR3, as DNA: TGTGCCAGCAGTAGTTTCAGGGGTTATAACTATGGCTACACCTTC.

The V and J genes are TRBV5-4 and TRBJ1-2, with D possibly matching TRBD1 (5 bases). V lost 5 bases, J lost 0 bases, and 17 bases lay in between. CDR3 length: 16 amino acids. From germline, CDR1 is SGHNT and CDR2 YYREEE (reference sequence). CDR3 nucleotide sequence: TGTGCCAGCAGTACCACGCCGGGGGTACCTAACTATGGCTACACCTTC. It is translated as CASSTTPGVPNYGYTF.

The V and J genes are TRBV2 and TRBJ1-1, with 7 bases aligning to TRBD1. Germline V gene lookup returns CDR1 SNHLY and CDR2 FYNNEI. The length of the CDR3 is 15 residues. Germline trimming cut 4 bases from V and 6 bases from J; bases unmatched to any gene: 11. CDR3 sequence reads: CASSVKVTQGAEAFF. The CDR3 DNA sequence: TGTGCCAGCAGTGTGAAAGTGACCCAGGGGGCTGAAGCTTTCTTT.

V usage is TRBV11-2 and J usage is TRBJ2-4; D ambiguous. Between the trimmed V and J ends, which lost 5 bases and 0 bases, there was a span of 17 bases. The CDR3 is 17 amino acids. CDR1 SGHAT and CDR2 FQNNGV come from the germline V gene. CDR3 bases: TGTGCCAGCAGCAGCGCAGCGCTGGGCCTAGCCAAAAACATTCAGTACTTC. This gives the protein CASSSAALGLAKNIQYF.

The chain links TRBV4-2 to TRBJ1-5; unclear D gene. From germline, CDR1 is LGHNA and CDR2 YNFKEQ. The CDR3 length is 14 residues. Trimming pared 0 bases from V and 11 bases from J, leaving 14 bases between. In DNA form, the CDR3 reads TGTGCCAGCAGCCAAGATTTCCGAATTTCGGCCCAGCATTTT. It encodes CASSQDFRISAQHF.

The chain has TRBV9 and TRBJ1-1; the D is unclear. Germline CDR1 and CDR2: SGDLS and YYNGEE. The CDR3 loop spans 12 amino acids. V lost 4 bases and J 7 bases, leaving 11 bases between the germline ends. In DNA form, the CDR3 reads TGTGCCAGCAGCCCTGGGAGTCGTGAAGCTTTCTTT. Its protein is CASSPGSREAFF.

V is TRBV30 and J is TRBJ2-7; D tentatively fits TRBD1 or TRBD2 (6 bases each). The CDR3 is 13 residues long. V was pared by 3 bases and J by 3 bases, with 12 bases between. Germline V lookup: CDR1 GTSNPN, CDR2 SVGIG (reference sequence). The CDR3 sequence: CAWSEQGGYEQYF. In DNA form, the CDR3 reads TGTGCCTGGAGCGAACAGGGAGGCTACGAGCAGTACTTC.

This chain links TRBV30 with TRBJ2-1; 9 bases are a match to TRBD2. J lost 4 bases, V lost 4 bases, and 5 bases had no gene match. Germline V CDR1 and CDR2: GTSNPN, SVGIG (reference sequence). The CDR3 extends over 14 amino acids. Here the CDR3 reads CAWTLLAGYNEQFF. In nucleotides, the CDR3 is TGTGCCTGGACGCTACTAGCGGGTTACAATGAGCAGTTCTTC.